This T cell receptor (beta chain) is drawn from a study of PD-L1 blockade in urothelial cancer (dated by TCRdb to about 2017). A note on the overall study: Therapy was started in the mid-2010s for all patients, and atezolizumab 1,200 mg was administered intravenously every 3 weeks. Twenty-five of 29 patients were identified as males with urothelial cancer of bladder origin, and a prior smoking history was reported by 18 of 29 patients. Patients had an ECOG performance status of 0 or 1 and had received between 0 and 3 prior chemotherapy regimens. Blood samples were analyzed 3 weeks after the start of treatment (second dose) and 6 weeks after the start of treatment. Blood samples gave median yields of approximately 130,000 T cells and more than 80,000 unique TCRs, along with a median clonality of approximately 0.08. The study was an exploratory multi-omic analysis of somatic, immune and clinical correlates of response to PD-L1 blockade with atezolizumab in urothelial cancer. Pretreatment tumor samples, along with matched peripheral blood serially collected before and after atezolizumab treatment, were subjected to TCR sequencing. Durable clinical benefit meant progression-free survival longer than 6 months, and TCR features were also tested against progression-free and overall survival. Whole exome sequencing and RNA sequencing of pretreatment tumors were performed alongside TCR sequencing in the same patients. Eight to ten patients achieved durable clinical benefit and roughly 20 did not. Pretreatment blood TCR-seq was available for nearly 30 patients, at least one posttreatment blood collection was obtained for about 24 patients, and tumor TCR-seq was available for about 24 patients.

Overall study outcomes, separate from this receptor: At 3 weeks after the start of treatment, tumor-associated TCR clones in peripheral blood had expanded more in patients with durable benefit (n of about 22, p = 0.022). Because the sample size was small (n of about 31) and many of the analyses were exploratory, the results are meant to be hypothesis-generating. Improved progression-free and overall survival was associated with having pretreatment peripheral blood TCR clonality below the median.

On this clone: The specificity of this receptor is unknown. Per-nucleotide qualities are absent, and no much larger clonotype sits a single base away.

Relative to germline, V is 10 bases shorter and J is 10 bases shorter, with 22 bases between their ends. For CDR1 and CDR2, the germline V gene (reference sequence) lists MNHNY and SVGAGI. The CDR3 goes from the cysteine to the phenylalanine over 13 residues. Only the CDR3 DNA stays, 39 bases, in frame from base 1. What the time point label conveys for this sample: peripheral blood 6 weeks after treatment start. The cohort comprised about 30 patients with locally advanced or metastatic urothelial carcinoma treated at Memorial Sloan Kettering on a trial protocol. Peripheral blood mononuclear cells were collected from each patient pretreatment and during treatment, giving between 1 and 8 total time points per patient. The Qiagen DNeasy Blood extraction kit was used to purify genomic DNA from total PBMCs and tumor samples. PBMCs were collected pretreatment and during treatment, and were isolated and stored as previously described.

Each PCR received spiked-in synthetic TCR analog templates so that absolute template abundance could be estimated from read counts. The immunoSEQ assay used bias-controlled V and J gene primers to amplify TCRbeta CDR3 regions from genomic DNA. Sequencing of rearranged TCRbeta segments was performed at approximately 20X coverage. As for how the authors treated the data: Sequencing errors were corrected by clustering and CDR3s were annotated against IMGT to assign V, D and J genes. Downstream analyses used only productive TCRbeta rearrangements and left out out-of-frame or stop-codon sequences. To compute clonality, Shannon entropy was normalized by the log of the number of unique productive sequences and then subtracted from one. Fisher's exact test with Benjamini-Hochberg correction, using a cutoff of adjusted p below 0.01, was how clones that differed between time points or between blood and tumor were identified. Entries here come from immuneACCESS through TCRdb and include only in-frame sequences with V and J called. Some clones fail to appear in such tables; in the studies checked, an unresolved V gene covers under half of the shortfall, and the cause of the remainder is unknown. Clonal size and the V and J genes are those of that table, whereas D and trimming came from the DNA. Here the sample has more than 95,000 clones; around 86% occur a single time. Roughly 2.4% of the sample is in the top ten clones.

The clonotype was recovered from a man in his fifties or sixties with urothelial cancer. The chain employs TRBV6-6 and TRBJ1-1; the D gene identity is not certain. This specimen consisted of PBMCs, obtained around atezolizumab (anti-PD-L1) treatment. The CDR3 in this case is CATLDSPLIGAFF. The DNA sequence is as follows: TGTGCCACCTTAGACTCCCCCCTTATAGGAGCTTTCTTT.